A single sample gave rise to the 10 T cell receptor beta chains below, sequenced in a study of shared clonotypes between healthy human individuals. Profiled with immunoSEQ multiplex PCR; TCRdb holds only in-frame clones, not every one. The sample contains over a million clones, about 98.5% of which appear only once. Material: naive CD4+ T cells sorted from blood. Subset meaning: CD45RA+ positively selected. Receptors originate from a man aged 25 to 45 in good health.

V gene TRBV28 combines with J gene TRBJ2-7; 10 bases are a match to TRBD1. The CDR3 has 15 residues. J lost 4 bases, V lost 1 base, and 4 bases had no gene match. CDR1 MDHEN and CDR2 SYDVKM come from the germline V gene. This chain's CDR3 is CASSLFGTGAYEQYF. In DNA, the CDR3 is TGTGCCAGCAGTTTATTCGGGACAGGGGCTTACGAGCAGTACTTC.

Points on this clone: This same CDR3 is encoded by further DNA sequences in the sample. V is TRBV7-2 and J is TRBJ2-7; TRBD2 matches 10 bases. Germline values: CDR1 SGHTA, CDR2 FQGNSA. The CDR3 covers 14 residues. V was clipped by 1 base and J by 6 bases; unmatched bases: 3. The CDR3 loop reads CASSLGLAGVEQYF. CDR3 DNA sequence: TGTGCCAGCAGCTTAGGCCTAGCGGGAGTCGAGCAGTACTTC.

V and J are TRBV7-8 and TRBJ2-7; tentatively, D is TRBD1 (6 bases). The germline V gene encodes CDR1 SGHVS and CDR2 FQNEAQ. The CDR3 spans 14 residues. Trimming removed 5 bases from V and 3 bases from J, with 14 bases in between. The CDR3 coding sequence is TGTGCCAGCAGCCAACACAGACAGGTCTACGAGCAGTACTTC. As protein: CASSQHRQVYEQYF.

V and J are TRBV6-1 and TRBJ2-7; possibly TRBD1 for D (6 bases). This CDR3 is built from 14 residues. Germline CDR1 MNHNS, CDR2 SASEGT. The V gene lost 4 bases and the J gene lost 2 bases, with 12 bases spanning the gap. CDR3 residues: CASSGTVSTYEQYF. The CDR3 DNA reads as TGTGCCAGCAGTGGGACAGTCTCTACCTACGAGCAGTACTTC.

The chain joins TRBV13 to TRBJ2-7; D gene ambiguous. Germline assignment: CDR1 PRHDT and CDR2 FYEKMQ (reference sequence). This CDR3 is 13 amino acids long. V was pared by 5 bases and J by 2 bases, with 10 bases between. The CDR3 sequence is CASSTLTAYEQYF. The CDR3 coding sequence is TGTGCCAGCAGCACCCTTACCGCCTACGAGCAGTACTTC. Variable domain in full (rest from reference TRBV13 and TRBJ2-7): AAGVIQSPRHLIKEKRETATLKCYPIPRHDTVYWYQQGPGQDPQFLISFYEKMQSDKGSIPDRFSAQQFSDYHSELNMSSLELGDSALYFCASSTLTAYEQYFGPGTRLTVT.

The gene calls are TRBV4-2 and TRBJ2-5; 7 nucleotides agree with TRBD1. The trim removed 0 bases at V and 2 bases at J, leaving 6 bases unmatched. Per the germline V gene, CDR1 is LGHNA and CDR2 is YNFKEQ. The CDR3 covers 16 residues. The CDR3 nucleotides read TGTGCCAGCAGCCAAGAAGGGCCGGGACAGCAAGAGACCCAGTACTTC. Translating gives CASSQEGPGQQETQYF.

This clone has a single count. The CDR3 DNA sequence: TGTGCCAGCAGCTCACACCCAACGAGGCGGGAGGGCCGAGATACGCAGTATTTT. It translates to CASSSHPTRREGRDTQYF. This rearrangement joins TRBV9 to TRBJ2-3, with 9 positions matching TRBD2. From germline, CDR1 is SGDLS and CDR2 YYNGEE. The CDR3 is 18 amino acids. Trimming took 4 bases from V and 5 from J; bases not matched to a gene: 17.

The V gene is TRBV25-1, the J gene TRBJ2-3, with 9 nucleotides matching TRBD1. This CDR3 spans 14 amino acids. V lost 8 bases and J lost 7; bases outside the gene matches: 10. CDR1 is MGHDK, CDR2 SYGVNS, per germline. In nucleotides, the CDR3 is TGTGCCAGCGATAACAGGGGGCGCATGAATACGCAGTATTTT. The encoded protein is CASDNRGRMNTQYF. Supplemented by reference TRBV25-1 and TRBJ2-3, the full variable domain reads EADIYQTPRYLVIGTGKKITLECSQTMGHDKMYWYQQDPGMELHLIHYSYGVNSTEKGDLSSESTVSRIRTEHFPLTLESARPSHTSQYLCASDNRGRMNTQYFGPGTRLTVL.

CDR3 DNA sequence: TGTGCCAGCTCCTCGGGGGTCTACGAGCAGTACTTC. Its translation is CASSSGVYEQYF. The chain carries TRBV6-5 and TRBJ2-7, with a weak D call TRBD2 (6 bases). CDR1 and CDR2 (germline): MNHEY, SVGAGI. The CDR3 is 12 amino acids. Deletions cut 8 bases from V and 3 bases from J, with 11 bases between.

The chain joins TRBV2 to TRBJ2-1, with TRBD1 matching over 10 bases. CDR1 SNHLY and CDR2 FYNNEI come from the germline V gene. V lost 2 bases to trimming and J lost 4 bases; unmatched junction nucleotides: 2. The length of the CDR3 is 15 residues. This chain's CDR3 is CASSEWTGGYNEQFF. The CDR3 DNA sequence: TGTGCCAGCAGTGAATGGACAGGGGGGTACAATGAGCAGTTCTTC.